A single sample is the source of the 18 T cell receptor beta chains below, sequenced in a study of shared T cell receptors in the human thymus (dated by TCRdb to the early 2020s). Library prep was done by the immunoSEQ multiplex PCR assay. TCRdb limited this immuneACCESS table to in-frame rearrangements with V and J called. A share of clones is missing; checked studies link under half to unresolved V genes, and the rest is unexplained. The sample records roughly 500,000 clones, around 78% of which are singletons. The ten top clones hold about 0.013% of the sample. The same data also went into a second study, on human thymus T cells.

The sequenced sample was thymocytes. The receptors originated from a boy in the first two years of life with a congenital heart defect. Donor details come from another sample of the same person, matched by shared clones.

The V gene is TRBV6-4, the J gene TRBJ2-1, with TRBD2 matching over 10 bases. The CDR3 consists of 18 residues. Germline CDR1 is MRHNA and CDR2 is SNTAGT. With 6 bases clipped from V and 0 bases from J, the junction kept 11 bases outside the gene matches. CDR3 region: CASRTRTSGHSSYNEQFF. CDR3 nucleotide sequence: TGTGCCAGCAGGACCAGGACTAGCGGCCATAGCTCCTACAATGAGCAGTTCTTC.

This rearrangement joins TRBV6-6 to TRBJ2-7; no reliable D call. Germline V gene sequence: CDR1 MNHNY, CDR2 SVGAGI (reference sequence). The CDR3 totals 11 residues. With 7 bases removed from V and 6 bases from J, the gap between germline ends came to 10 bases. The CDR3 DNA follows: TGTGCCAGCACGACGACGGGCGAGCAGTACTTC. Residues: CASTTTGEQYF.

The gene calls are TRBV4-1 and TRBJ2-1; 13 bases line up with TRBD2. CDR3 length: 22 amino acids. Trimming at V came to 3 bases and at J to 8 bases, leaving 25 bases not matched to a gene. The germline V gene has CDR1 MGHRA and CDR2 YSYEKL. CDR3 amino acids: CASSHLLSLTKNGTSGKDEQFF. CDR3 nucleotide sequence: TGCGCCAGCAGCCACTTACTATCCTTAACGAAAAACGGGACTAGCGGGAAAGATGAGCAGTTCTTC.

This rearrangement joins TRBV5-6 to TRBJ2-5; the D gene is possibly TRBD2 (6 bases). The germline V gene encodes CDR1 SGHDT and CDR2 YYEEEE. V was clipped by 0 bases and J by 4 bases, with 13 bases between them. The CDR3 extends over 15 amino acids. CDR3 residues: CASSLGGDGGETQYF. As DNA, the CDR3 is TGTGCCAGCAGCTTGGGGGGGGACGGAGGAGAGACCCAGTACTTC.

This chain links TRBV5-4 with TRBJ1-3, with 7 nucleotides matching TRBD1. The CDR3 runs 17 residues. Per the germline V gene, CDR1 is SGHNT and CDR2 is YYREEE (reference sequence). Trimming took 4 bases from V and 3 from J; bases not matched to a gene: 13. The CDR3 DNA is TGTGCCAGCAGCGAGAGATTAAGGGGGCATAATGGAAACACCATATATTTT. Its protein product is CASSERLRGHNGNTIYF.

The chain joins TRBV7-2 to TRBJ2-1, with a tentative D call TRBD2 (5 bases). Germline V gene data show CDR1 as SGHTA and CDR2 as FQGNSA. V was shortened by 5 bases and J by 7 bases, with 18 bases between the two germline ends. CDR3 size: 15 residues. The CDR3 DNA follows: TGTGCCAGCAGCCCTGGATGGACTCACCGGAATGAGCAGTTCTTC. This sequence encodes CASSPGWTHRNEQFF.

The chain links TRBV10-3 to TRBJ2-3; 7 positions agree with TRBD1. Germline CDR1 is ENHRY and CDR2 is SYGVKD. The CDR3 extends over 14 amino acids. V gave up 4 bases and J gave up 5 bases; unmatched junction bases: 6. Here the CDR3 reads CAISGAGGGDTQYF. In DNA form, the CDR3 reads TGTGCCATCAGTGGGGCAGGGGGTGGAGATACGCAGTATTTT.

The chain recombines TRBV7-8 with TRBJ2-7, with TRBD1 identical over 8 bases. The CDR3 has 15 residues. Germline CDR1 reads SGHVS; CDR2 reads FQNEAQ. J lost 3 bases, V lost 5 bases, and 9 bases had no gene match. CDR3 in amino acids: CASSPRQGLFYEQYF. The CDR3 DNA reads TGTGCCAGCAGCCCCAGACAGGGGTTGTTCTACGAGCAGTACTTC. Full variable domain (outside the CDR3, taken from reference TRBV7-8 and TRBJ2-7): GAGVSQSPRYKVAKRGQDVALRCDPISGHVSLFWYQQALGQGPEFLTYFQNEAQLDKSGLPSDRFFAERPEGSVSTLKIQRTQQEDSAVYLCASSPRQGLFYEQYFGPGTRLTVT.

The V gene is TRBV18, the J gene TRBJ1-1; 7 bases agree with TRBD1. Germline V gene data show CDR1 as KGHSH and CDR2 as LQKENI. The CDR3 has 13 amino acids. Trimming cost V 7 bases and J 3 bases; bases outside gene matches: 5. The CDR3 reads CASCRGTDTEAFF. The CDR3, as DNA: TGTGCCAGCTGCAGGGGGACGGACACTGAAGCTTTCTTT.

The V call is TRBV2, the J call TRBJ2-7; 13 bases agree with TRBD2. This CDR3 has 15 residues. The germline CDR1 and CDR2 sequences are SNHLY and FYNNEI. Trimming cost V 6 bases and J 3 bases; bases outside gene matches: 5. CDR3 coding DNA: TGTGCCAGCAGGCCCGGACTAGCGGGAGACTACGAGCAGTACTTC. The encoded protein is CASRPGLAGDYEQYF.

J is TRBJ2-3 and V is TRBV7-2, with TRBD1 as a possible D gene (5 bases). The ends were cut back, 1 base at V and 3 bases at J, with 11 bases in the middle. The CDR3 is 15 amino acids. Germline values: CDR1 SGHTA, CDR2 FQGNSA. The CDR3 DNA sequence: TGTGCCAGCAGCTTAGGTGGCAGGGATACAGATACGCAGTATTTT. This gives the protein CASSLGGRDTDTQYF.

The chain is built from TRBV27 and TRBJ2-7, with 11 nucleotides matching TRBD1. The CDR3 contains 17 residues. Losses at the gene ends were 6 bases for V and 1 base for J; bases not matched to a gene: 11. Looked up from germline, CDR1 is MNHEY and CDR2 is SMNVEV (reference sequence). In DNA form, the CDR3 reads TGTGCCAGCAGCCCCATCCTAGGGACAGGGGGTTCCTACGAGCAGTACTTC. This sequence encodes CASSPILGTGGSYEQYF.

This sequence joins TRBV27 and TRBJ2-7, with 9 bases fitting TRBD2. The CDR3 totals 17 residues. After removal of 5 bases from V and 0 bases from J, the junction contained 11 bases not matched to a gene. CDR1 is MNHEY, CDR2 SMNVEV, per germline (reference sequence). As DNA, the CDR3 is TGTGCCAGCAGTCCATTAGCGGGAGCTCACCTCTCCTACGAGCAGTACTTC. As protein: CASSPLAGAHLSYEQYF.

The V call is TRBV2, the J call TRBJ2-4; D might be TRBD2 (6 bases). This CDR3 is 11 amino acids long. Germline CDR1 is SNHLY and CDR2 is FYNNEI. Trimming left V 7 bases short and J 7 bases short, with 8 bases between. The CDR3 DNA reads as TGTGCCAGCACCCGGGGGAACATTCAGTACTTC. Translation gives CASTRGNIQYF.

The chain employs TRBV5-1 and TRBJ2-6, with TRBD1 matching 7 bases. V was pared by 2 bases and J by 0 bases, with 8 bases of the junction left unmatched. This CDR3 is 18 amino acids long. Germline assignment: CDR1 SGHRS and CDR2 YFSETQ. The CDR3 reads CASSFPTGCRSGANVLTF. The CDR3 bases are TGCGCCAGCAGCTTCCCGACAGGGTGCCGCTCTGGGGCCAACGTCCTGACTTTC.

The chain recombines TRBV7-9 with TRBJ1-2; 8 nucleotides align to TRBD1. This CDR3 spans 17 amino acids. V was clipped by 5 bases and J by 4 bases; unmatched bases: 15. CDR1 and CDR2 from the germline V gene are SEHNR and FQNEAQ (reference sequence). CDR3 residues: CASSPGQGPRRSYGYTF. CDR3 coding DNA: TGTGCCAGCAGCCCCGGACAGGGCCCAAGGCGGAGCTATGGCTACACCTTC. The full variable domain, its missing parts supplied by reference TRBV7-9 and TRBJ1-2, is DTGVSQNPRHKITKRGQNVTFRCDPISEHNRLYWYRQTLGQGPEFLTYFQNEAQLEKSRLLSDRFSAERPKGSFSTLEIQRTEQGDSAMYLCASSPGQGPRRSYGYTFGSGTRLTVV.

This clone turned up a few times. J is TRBJ2-7 and V is TRBV6-1; no clear D gene. Between the trimmed V and J ends, which lost 5 bases and 2 bases, there was a span of 4 bases. The CDR3 consists of 11 residues. In germline, CDR1 is MNHNS, CDR2 SASEGT. CDR3 coding DNA: TGTGCCAGCAGTCCCGCCTACGAGCAGTACTTC. Translation gives CASSPAYEQYF.

Notes on this clone: One end of the junction does not line up with germline, which may come from a read error. V and J are TRBV10-3 and TRBJ2-7, with D maybe TRBD1 (5 bases). The CDR3 length is 15 residues. Germline V CDR1 and CDR2: ENHRY, SYGVKD. Written as DNA, the CDR3 is TGTGCCATCAGTGAAGGGCCTCAGGGCTCCCACGAGCAGTACTTC. It is translated as CAISEGPQGSHEQYF.